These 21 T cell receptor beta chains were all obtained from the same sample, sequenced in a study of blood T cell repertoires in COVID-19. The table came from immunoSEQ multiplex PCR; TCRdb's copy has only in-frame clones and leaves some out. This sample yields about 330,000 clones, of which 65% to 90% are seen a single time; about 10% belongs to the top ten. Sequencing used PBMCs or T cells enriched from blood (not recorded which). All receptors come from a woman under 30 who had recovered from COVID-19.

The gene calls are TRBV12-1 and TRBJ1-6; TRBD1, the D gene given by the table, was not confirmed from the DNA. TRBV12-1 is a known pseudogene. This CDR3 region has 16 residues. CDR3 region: CASSFLTGEENSPLHF. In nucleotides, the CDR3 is TGTGCCAGCAGCTTCCTGACAGGGGAGGAGAATTCACCCCTCCACTTT.

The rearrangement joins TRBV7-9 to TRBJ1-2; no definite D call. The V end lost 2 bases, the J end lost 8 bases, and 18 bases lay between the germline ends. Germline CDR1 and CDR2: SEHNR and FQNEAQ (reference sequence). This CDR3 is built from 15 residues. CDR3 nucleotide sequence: TGTGCCAGCAGCTTAATGGTCGCGGGAGAAGGGGGCTACACCTTC. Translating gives CASSLMVAGEGGYTF.

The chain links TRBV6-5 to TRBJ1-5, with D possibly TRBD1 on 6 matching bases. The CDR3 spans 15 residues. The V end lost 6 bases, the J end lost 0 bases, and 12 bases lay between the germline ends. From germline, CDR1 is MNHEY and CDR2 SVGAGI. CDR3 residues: CASRLGQPSNQPQHF. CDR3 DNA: TGTGCCAGCAGACTCGGACAGCCTAGCAATCAGCCCCAGCATTTT.

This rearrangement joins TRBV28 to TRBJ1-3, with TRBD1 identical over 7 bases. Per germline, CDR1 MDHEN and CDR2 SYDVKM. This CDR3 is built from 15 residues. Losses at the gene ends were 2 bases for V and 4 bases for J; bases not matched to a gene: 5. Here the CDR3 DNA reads TGTGCCAGCAGTTTAATAAGACAGGGAGGAAACACCATATATTTT. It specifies CASSLIRQGGNTIYF.

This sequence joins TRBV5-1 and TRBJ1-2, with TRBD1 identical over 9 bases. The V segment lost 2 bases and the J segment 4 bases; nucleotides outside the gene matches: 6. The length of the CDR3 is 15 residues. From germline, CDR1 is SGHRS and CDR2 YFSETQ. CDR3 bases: TGCGCCAGCAGCTTCCTGACAGGGGGGACCTATGGCTACACCTTC. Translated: CASSFLTGGTYGYTF.

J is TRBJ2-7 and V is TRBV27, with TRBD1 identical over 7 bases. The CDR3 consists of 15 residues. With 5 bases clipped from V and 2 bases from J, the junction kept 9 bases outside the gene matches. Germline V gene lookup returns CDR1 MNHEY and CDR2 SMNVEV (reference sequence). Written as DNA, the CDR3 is TGTGCCAGCAGTGCGGACCGGGACAGAGCCTACGAGCAGTACTTC. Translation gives CASSADRDRAYEQYF.

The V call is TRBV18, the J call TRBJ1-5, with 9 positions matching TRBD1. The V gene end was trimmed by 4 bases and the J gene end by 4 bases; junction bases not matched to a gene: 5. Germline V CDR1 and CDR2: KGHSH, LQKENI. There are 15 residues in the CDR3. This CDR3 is CASSLGTGTNQPQHF. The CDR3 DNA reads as TGTGCCAGCTCACTCGGGACAGGGACGAATCAGCCCCAGCATTTT.

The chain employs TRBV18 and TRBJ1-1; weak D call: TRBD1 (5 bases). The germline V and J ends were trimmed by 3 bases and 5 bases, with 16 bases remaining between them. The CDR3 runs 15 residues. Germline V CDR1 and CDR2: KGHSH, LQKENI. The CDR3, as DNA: TGTGCCAGCTCACCCGCGCCGGGGGAGGGGACTGAAGCTTTCTTT. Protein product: CASSPAPGEGTEAFF.

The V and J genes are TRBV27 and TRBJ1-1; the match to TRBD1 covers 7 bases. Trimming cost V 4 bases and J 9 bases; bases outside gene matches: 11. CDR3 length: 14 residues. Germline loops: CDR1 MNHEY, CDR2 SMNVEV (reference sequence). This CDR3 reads CASSSGQAPSKAFF. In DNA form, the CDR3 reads TGTGCCAGCAGTTCAGGACAGGCCCCCTCTAAAGCTTTCTTT.

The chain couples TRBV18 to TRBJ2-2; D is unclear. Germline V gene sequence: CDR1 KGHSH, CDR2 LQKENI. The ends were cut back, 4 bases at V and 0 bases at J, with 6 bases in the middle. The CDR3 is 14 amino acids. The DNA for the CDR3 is TGTGCCAGCTCACTACACCCGAACACCGGGGAGCTGTTTTTT. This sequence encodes CASSLHPNTGELFF.

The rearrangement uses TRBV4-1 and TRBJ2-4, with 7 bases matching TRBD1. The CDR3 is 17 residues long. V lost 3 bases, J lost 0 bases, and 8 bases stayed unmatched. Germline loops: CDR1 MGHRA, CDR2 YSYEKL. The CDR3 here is CASSQSPGGLAKNIQYF. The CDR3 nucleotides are TGCGCCAGCAGCCAGTCGCCAGGGGGATTAGCCAAAAACATTCAGTACTTC.

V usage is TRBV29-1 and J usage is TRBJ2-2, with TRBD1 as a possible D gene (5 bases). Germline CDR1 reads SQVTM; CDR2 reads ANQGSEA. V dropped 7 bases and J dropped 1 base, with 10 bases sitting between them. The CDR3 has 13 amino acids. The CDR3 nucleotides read TGCAGCGCTAACCAGGGGAACACCGGGGAGCTGTTTTTT. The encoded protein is CSANQGNTGELFF.

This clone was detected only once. The CDR3 is CASSPRYGRMNTEAFF. CDR3 sequence (DNA): TGTGCCAGCAGCCCGCGGTATGGCCGTATGAACACTGAAGCTTTCTTT. This chain links TRBV28 with TRBJ1-1; D remains ambiguous. V was pared by 6 bases and J by 0 bases, with 17 bases between. Per the germline V gene, CDR1 is MDHEN and CDR2 is SYDVKM. The CDR3 sequence is 16 residues long.

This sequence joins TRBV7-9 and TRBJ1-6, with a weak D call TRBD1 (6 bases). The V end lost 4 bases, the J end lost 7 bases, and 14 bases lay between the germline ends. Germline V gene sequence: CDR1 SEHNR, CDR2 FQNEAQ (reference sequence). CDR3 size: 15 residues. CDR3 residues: CASSSQTGGNSPLHF. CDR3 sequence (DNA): TGTGCCAGCAGCTCACAGACAGGAGGCAATTCACCCCTCCACTTT.

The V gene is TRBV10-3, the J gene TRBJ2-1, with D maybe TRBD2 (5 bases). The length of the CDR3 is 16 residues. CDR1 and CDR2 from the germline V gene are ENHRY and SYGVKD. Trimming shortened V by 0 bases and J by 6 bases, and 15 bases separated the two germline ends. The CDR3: CAISESYSRGGNEQFF. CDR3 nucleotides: TGTGCCATCAGTGAGTCTTACTCTAGAGGAGGCAATGAGCAGTTCTTC.

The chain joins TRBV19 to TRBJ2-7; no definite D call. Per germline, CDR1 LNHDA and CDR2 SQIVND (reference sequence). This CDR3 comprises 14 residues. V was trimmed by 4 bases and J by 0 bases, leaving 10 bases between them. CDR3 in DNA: TGTGCCAGTAGTACCGGTCGAGGCTCCTACGAGCAGTACTTC. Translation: CASSTGRGSYEQYF.

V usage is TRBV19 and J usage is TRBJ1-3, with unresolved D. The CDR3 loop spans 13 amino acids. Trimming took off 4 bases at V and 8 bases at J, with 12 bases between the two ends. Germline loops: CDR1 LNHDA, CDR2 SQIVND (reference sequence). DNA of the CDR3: TGTGCCAGTAGTACCCCCGACTTAGACACCATATATTTT. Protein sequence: CASSTPDLDTIYF.

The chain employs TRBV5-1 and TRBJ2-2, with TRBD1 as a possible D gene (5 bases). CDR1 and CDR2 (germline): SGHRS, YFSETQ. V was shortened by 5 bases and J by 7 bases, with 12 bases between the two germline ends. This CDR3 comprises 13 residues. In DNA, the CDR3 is TGCGCCAGCAGGACTCCCGACAGCGGGGAGCTGTTTTTT. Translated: CASRTPDSGELFF. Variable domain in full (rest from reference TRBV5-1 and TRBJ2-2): KAGVTQTPRYLIKTRGQQVTLSCSPISGHRSVSWYQQTPGQGLQFLFEYFSETQRNKGNFPGRFSGRQFSNSRSEMNVSTLELGDSALYLCASRTPDSGELFFGEGSRLTVL.

The CDR3 spells CASSWTGQVNMNTEAFF. Here the CDR3 DNA reads TGTGCCAGCAGCTGGACGGGACAGGTGAACATGAACACTGAAGCTTTCTTT. The chain carries TRBV7-9 and TRBJ1-1, with 8 bases matching TRBD1. Germline assignment: CDR1 SEHNR and CDR2 FQNEAQ (reference sequence). The CDR3 consists of 17 residues. Unmatched junction bases numbered 10, after V lost 4 bases and J lost 0 bases.

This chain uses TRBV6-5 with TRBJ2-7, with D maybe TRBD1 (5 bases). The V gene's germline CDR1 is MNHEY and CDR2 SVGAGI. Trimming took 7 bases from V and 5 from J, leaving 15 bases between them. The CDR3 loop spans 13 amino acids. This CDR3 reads CASNPTAVDEQYF. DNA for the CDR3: TGTGCCAGCAATCCGACAGCTGTCGACGAGCAGTACTTC.

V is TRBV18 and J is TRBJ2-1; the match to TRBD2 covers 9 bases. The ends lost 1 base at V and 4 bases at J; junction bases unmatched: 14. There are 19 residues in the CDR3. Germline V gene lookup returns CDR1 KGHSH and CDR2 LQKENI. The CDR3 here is CASSPRGGLAGTAYNEQFF. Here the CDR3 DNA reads TGTGCCAGCTCACCACGGGGGGGGCTAGCGGGAACGGCGTACAATGAGCAGTTCTTC.